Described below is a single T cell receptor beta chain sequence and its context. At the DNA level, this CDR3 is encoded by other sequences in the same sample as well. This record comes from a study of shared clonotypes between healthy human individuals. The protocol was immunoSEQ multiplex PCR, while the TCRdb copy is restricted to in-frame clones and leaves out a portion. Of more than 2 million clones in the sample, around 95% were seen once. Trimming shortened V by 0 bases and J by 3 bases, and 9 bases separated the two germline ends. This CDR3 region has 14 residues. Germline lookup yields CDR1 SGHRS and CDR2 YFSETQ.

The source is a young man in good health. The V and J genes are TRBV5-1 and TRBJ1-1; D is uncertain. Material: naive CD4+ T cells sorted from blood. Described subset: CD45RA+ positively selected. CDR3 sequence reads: CASSLALGDTEAFF. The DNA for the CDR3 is TGCGCCAGCAGCTTGGCCCTCGGGGACACTGAAGCTTTCTTT.